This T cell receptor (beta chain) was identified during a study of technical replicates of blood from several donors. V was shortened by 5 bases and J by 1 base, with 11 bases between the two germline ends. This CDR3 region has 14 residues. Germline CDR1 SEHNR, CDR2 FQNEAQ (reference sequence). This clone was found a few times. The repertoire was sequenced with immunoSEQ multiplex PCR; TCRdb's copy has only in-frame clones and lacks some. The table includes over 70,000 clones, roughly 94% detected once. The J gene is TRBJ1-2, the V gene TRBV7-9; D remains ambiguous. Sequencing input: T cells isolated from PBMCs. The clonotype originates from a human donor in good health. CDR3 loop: CASSLVGSNYGYTF. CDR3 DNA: TGTGCCAGCAGCCTCGTAGGGAGTAACTATGGCTACACCTTC.